The sequence of this TCR beta chain was determined in a study of blood T cell repertoires in COVID-19 (dated by TCRdb to 2018 to 2021). Regarding the study in general: The collaborator samples originated in the United States, Italy and Spain and spanned the acute and convalescent phases of COVID-19. The prospective study material was composed of cDNA or gDNA derived from T cells, B-cell-depleted T cells, or PBMCs. The dataset comprised deeply sampled blood TCRbeta repertoires from subjects exposed to, actively infected with, or recovered from COVID-19. The repertoires were released in a freely available public database meant as a resource for research on the immune response to SARS-CoV-2. Samples were obtained from the ongoing ImmuneRACE study (first 160 participants) and from 1,254 subjects provided by 6 global collaborators. The sample metadata nearly always contained a de-identified subject ID, COVID-19 status, age in years and sex. Where HLA class I and class II types were available, the types were taken from metadata supplied by the sample provider, not from assay-based typing. The research as a whole found: How much clinical and demographic metadata was included differed by source and by participant, and the metadata was provided uncurated.

Collaborating institutions collected whole blood in K2EDTA tubes following their own protocols. Collaborator samples were shipped for TCRbeta analysis as frozen whole blood, isolated PBMCs, or DNA extracted from either sample type. Of note for this clone: The antigen it binds to is not known. Per-base quality was not reported, and no clone a single base away is much larger than it.

From its cysteine to its phenylalanine, the CDR3 spans 15 amino acids. Only the CDR3 region is kept as DNA, spanning 45 bases read in frame from base 1. Based on the germline V gene, the CDR1 and CDR2 sequences are SNHLY and FYNNEI. Trimming takes 5 bases off V and 7 bases off J; junction bases not matched to a gene: 11. The immunoSEQ Assay, a bias-controlled multiplex PCR, was used to amplify TCRbeta CDR3 regions from genomic DNA. The original pipeline was this. Within the assay, amplification of reference gene primers was used to estimate how many nucleated cells each sample contained. To quantify the absolute abundance of each unique TCRbeta CDR3 rearrangement, sequence reads were collapsed and filtered. Productive Simpson clonality was computed per sample as the square root of Simpson's diversity index over productive rearrangements. TCRdb retrieved this table from immuneACCESS and kept in-frame rearrangements only. Not all clones are present; in checked studies, unresolved V genes account for under half, and no reason is known for the remainder. For V, J and clone size, that table is used; D and trimming come from the DNA. The sample records around 160,000 clones, 65% to 85% of which are singletons. More than 9.5% of the sample is taken by the ten largest.

The sequence derives from a man in his sixties with active or convalescent COVID-19. This chain joins TRBV2 to TRBJ1-5; 7 nucleotides in the junction match TRBD1. Sequences were obtained from peripheral blood. The nucleotides read TGTGCCAGCAGTCCAGACAGGGTACCTCGGCAGCCCCAGCATTTT. Its protein product is CASSPDRVPRQPQHF. The full variable domain, with segments outside the CDR3 supplied by the reference TRBV2 and TRBJ1-5 proteins, appears as EPEVTQTPSHQVTQMGQEVILRCVPISNHLYFYWYRQILGQKVEFLVSFYNNEISEKSEIFDDQFSVERPDGSNFTLKIRSTKLEDSAMYFCASSPDRVPRQPQHFGDGTRLSIL.